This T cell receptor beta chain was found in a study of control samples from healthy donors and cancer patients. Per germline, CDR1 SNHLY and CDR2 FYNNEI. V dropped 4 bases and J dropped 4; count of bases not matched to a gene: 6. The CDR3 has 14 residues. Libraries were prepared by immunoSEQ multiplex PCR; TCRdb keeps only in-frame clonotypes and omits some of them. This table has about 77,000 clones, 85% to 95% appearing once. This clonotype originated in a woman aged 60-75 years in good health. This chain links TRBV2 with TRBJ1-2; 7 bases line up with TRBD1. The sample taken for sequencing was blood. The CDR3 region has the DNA TGTGCCAGCAGTGCGTCGACAGGGCGCTATGGCTACACCTTC. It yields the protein CASSASTGRYGYTF.